This T cell receptor (beta chain) appears in the sequencing data of a study of beta chain features in type 1 diabetes (dated by TCRdb to 2016 to 2019). Regarding the research as a whole: Patients and healthy donors did not differ in mean age, gender distribution, total cell number or subset yield. A total of roughly 100 million sorted cells were examined across all samples, and RNA yield correlated strongly with the number of cells per subset. In the study, TCRB repertoires of sorted circulating CD4+ T cell subsets from recently diagnosed type 1 diabetes patients were compared with those of matched healthy donors. Regulatory and stem cell-like memory subsets were obtained from only 8 patients and roughly eight healthy donors, while naive and central memory subsets were obtained from all 28 donors.

The table lists this clone with a few counts. Its antigen specificity is not known. No base-level quality is on record; no much larger clone is a single base apart. The entire isolated RNA was reverse transcribed using the High Capacity cDNA Reverse Transcription Kit, and thus expressed TCRB transcripts were sequenced. Deep immunoSEQ sequencing was performed on naive, central memory and regulatory T cell samples, with an average of around 3.5 million total reads per sample. After sorted cells were lysed in RLT buffer, RNA was extracted with DNase-treated RNeasy Micro or Mini kits, with the choice depending on cell number. To prevent cross-contamination, every cell subset was processed on its own, while patient and healthy donor samples were processed together. The immunoSEQ multiplex PCR was used to amplify TCRB sequences from cDNA, yielding 87-bp fragments that span the CDR3 region. The amplicons were sequenced using the Illumina HiSeq platform. The original pipeline was this. Synthetic template baselines were used to correct PCR bias computationally, reads within Hamming distance 2 were collapsed, and singletons that could not be merged were discarded. Reads were aligned to IMGT to assign V, D and J genes, CDR3 length, and insertions or deletions at six rearrangement sites. Within each subset, clonotype counts were normalized to sorted cell number, after which true diversity and Gini coefficients were computed with the tcR R package. The overlap coefficient, calculated on TCRB nucleotide sequences, was used to quantify repertoire sharing. Out-of-frame TCRB sequences from naive cells were analyzed to stand in for the pre-selection repertoire. What TCRdb holds here is the immuneACCESS table cut down to in-frame rearrangements. Part of the clones is not present; checked against another copy, under half of the missing clones reflect an unresolved V gene, and the others are unexplained. V and J calls and clone size are as listed in that table; D and trimming were resolved from the DNA. The sample table lists 450,000 to 550,000 clones, around 28% of them with a count of one. In total, the top ten clones hold 0.065% of the sample.

Each donor gave one peripheral blood draw, averaging roughly 120 mL, which was collected into heparinised tubes. Naive, central memory, regulatory and stem cell-like memory CD4+ T cells were sorted on a BD FACSAria II using a panel including CD45RO, CCR7, CD25, CD127, CD95 and CD27. All sorted populations exceeded 95% purity. PBMCs were separated immediately by Lymphoprep density gradient centrifugation and were stained directly, without being cultured. To minimize batch effects, samples were stained and sorted in pairs, one healthy donor with one patient per experiment. Study-wide findings and limitations: Naive, central memory and regulatory TCRB repertoires appeared to be more similar among patients than among healthy donors. At VDJ recombination sites, type 1 diabetes patients had fewer insertions and more deleted nucleotides, which implies abnormalities in thymic rearrangement. Because cDNA was sequenced instead of genomic DNA, activated cells with high expression could be over-represented, although the groups did not differ in activation or CD3 levels. PCR might favor shorter templates, but patient and control samples were amplified and corrected together, so any skew would affect both groups equally. Because small numbers of individuals were included in the HLA sub-analyses, any influence of HLA type on TCRB rearrangement was left unresolved. In all four CD4+ subsets, TCRB CDR3 length was moderately but significantly shorter in type 1 diabetes patients.

CDR1 and CDR2 are drawn from the germline V gene: SGHTA, FQGNSA. From the cysteine up to the phenylalanine, the CDR3 has a length of 14 residues. The only DNA kept is the CDR3, 42 bases in frame from the first base. After removal of 5 bases from V and 4 bases from J, the junction retains 4 bases not matched to a gene. The sequencing sample was made of naive CD4+ T cells from blood. The cell subset or site tag for this specimen amounts to: true naive CD4+ T cells. The sequence was obtained from a man younger than 35 in good health. This receptor chain uses TRBV7-2 and TRBJ2-3; TRBD2 lines up with 9 middle nucleotides. The DNA sequence follows: TGTGCCAGCAGCACAAGACTAGCGGCAGATACGCAGTATTTT. Protein translation: CASSTRLAADTQYF.